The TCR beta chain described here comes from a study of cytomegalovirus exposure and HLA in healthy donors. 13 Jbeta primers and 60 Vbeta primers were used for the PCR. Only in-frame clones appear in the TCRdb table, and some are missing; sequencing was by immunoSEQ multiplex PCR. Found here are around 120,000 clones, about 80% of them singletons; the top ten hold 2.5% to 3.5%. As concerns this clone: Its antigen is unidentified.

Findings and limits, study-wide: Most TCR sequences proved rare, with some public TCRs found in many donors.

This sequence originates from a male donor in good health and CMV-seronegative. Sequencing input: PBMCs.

The CDR3 nucleotides read TGTGCCAGCAGCTCCCTAGCGGGGGGGAATGAGCAGTTCTTC. The encoded protein is CASSSLAGGNEQFF. This sequence joins TRBV11-2 and TRBJ2-1; TRBD2 matches 12 bases. Germline V gene lookup returns CDR1 SGHAT and CDR2 FQNNGV. Trimming at V came to 4 bases and at J to 7 bases, leaving 2 bases not matched to a gene. CDR3 length: 14 amino acids.